What follows are 3 T cell receptor beta chains derived from one specimen sequenced in a study of T-cell memory formation after mild COVID-19. TCRdb independently ran MiXCR on the 5' RACE reads; one entry per CDR3 protein. This table holds roughly 350,000 distinct CDR3 sequences, roughly 15% found once. The sample was PBMCs or a T cell subset sorted from them (not recorded which). These receptors all stem from a man younger than 30 who had mild COVID-19 (a few samples of this study predate the infection). Cell type and time point are not known.

Only a few counts were recorded for this clonotype. V gene TRBV7-2 combines with J gene TRBJ1-1, with a tentative D call TRBD1 (5 bases). The CDR3 covers 15 residues. The V end was cut by 2 bases, the J end by 0 bases, with 10 bases between. CDR1 and CDR2 (germline): SGHTA, FQGNSA. The CDR3 coding sequence is TGTGCCAGCAGCTTATACCCAGGGCTGAACACTGAAGCTTTCTTT. Translating gives CASSLYPGLNTEAFF.

V gene TRBV4-3 combines with J gene TRBJ2-1; D not certain. V lost 0 bases, J lost 8 bases, and 8 bases lay in between. The CDR3 has 13 amino acids. CDR1 is LGHNA and CDR2 is YSLEER in the germline V gene. CDR3 in DNA: TGCGCCAGCAGCCAAGAAGACCTGTATGAGCAGTTCTTC. Translated: CASSQEDLYEQFF.

This clonotype showed up just a few times. The chain carries TRBV3-1 and TRBJ2-7, with 7 bases identical to TRBD1. Trimming cost V 3 bases and J 5 bases; bases outside gene matches: 7. Germline CDR1 reads LGHDT; CDR2 reads YNNKEL (reference sequence). The CDR3 has 14 amino acids. The DNA of the CDR3 is TGTGCCAGCAGCCACCAGACAGGGCGCAACGAGCAGTACTTC. Translated, it gives CASSHQTGRNEQYF.